This T cell receptor beta chain was profiled in a study of blood T cell repertoires in COVID-19. Looking at the study overall: Donors in the United States, Italy and Spain gave samples during acute or convalescent COVID-19. Sources were T cells, B-cell-depleted T cells, or PBMCs; the material itself was cDNA or gDNA.

Per the original methods: Using reference gene primer amplification, nucleated cell counts were estimated. Assay: immunoSEQ multiplex PCR; the TCRdb copy retains only in-frame clones and omits some. V and J calls and clone size are as listed in that table; D and trimming were resolved from the DNA. The sample carries about 50,000 clones, roughly 82% recorded once. J was trimmed by 6 bases and V by 5 bases; bases with no gene match: 3. CDR3 size: 14 residues. Germline values: CDR1 LNHDA, CDR2 SQIVND (reference sequence). Source material: peripheral blood. The sequence came from an older woman with acute or convalescent COVID-19. V usage is TRBV19 and J usage is TRBJ2-7, with 14 bases aligning to TRBD2. Here the CDR3 reads CASSSGTSGSEQYF. The DNA of the CDR3 is TGTGCCAGTAGTTCTGGGACTAGCGGGAGCGAGCAGTACTTC.